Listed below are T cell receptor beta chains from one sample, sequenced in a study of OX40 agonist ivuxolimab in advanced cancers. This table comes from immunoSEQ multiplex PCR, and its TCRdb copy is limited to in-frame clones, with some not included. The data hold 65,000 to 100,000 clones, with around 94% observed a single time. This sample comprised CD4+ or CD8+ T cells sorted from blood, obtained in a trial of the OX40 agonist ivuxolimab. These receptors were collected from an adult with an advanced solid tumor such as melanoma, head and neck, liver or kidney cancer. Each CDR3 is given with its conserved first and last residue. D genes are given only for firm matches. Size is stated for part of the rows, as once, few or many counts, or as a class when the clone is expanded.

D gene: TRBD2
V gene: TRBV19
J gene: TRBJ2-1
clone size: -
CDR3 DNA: TGTGCCAGTAGTAGCGGGGGGGCATATGAGCAGTTCTTC
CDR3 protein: CASSSGGAYEQFF

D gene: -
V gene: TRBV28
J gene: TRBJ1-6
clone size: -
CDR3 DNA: TGTGCCAGCAGTTTAGATTCTGACGGATATAATTCACCCCTCCACTTT
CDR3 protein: CASSLDSDGYNSPLHF

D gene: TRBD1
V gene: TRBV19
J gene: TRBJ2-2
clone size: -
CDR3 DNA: TGTGCCAGTACCCGGGACAGGGGGAACACCGGGGAGCTGTTTTTT
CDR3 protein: CASTRDRGNTGELFF

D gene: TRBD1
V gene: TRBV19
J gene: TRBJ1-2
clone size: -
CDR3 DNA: TGTGCCAGTAGTTTCGGACAGGGGACCTATGGCTACACCTTC
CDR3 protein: CASSFGQGTYGYTF

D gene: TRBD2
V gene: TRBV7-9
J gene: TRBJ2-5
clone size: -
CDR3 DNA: TGTGCCAGCAGCTTAATGCGGGAGGGGGAGACCCAGTACTTC
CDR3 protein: CASSLMREGETQYF

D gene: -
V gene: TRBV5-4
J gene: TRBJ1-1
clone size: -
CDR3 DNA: TGTGCCAGCAGCTTAATGGGCCTTGACACTGAAGCTTTCTTT
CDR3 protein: CASSLMGLDTEAFF

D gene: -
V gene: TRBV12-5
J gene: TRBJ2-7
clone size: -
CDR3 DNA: TGTGCTAGTGGTCAGGACAGCTCCTACGAGCAGTACTTC
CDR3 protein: CASGQDSSYEQYF

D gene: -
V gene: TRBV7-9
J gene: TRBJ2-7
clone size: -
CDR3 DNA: TGTGCCAGCAGCCAAATAGCAGAGGGCTCATACGAGCAGTACTTC
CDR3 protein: CASSQIAEGSYEQYF

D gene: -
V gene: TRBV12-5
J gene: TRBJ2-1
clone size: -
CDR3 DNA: TGTGCTAGTGGCCTTGACAATGAGCAGTTCTTC
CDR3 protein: CASGLDNEQFF

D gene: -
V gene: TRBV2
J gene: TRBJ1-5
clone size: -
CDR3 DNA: TGTGCCAGCACCTCAGGGCCAGCGGGTTCGGGCAATCAGCCCCAGCATTTT
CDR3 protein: CASTSGPAGSGNQPQHF

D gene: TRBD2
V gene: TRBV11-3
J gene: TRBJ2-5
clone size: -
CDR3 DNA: TGTGCCAGCAGCTGGGGACTAGCGGGAACGGAGACCCAGTACTTC
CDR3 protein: CASSWGLAGTETQYF

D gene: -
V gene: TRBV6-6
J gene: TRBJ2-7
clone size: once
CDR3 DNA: TGTGCCAGCAGTCTCCGGGTAGGGGGGACAAGTGAGGAGCAGTACTTC
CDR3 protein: CASSLRVGGTSEEQYF

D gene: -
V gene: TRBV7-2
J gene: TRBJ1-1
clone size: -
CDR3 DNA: TGTGCCAGCAGCTGGGGGTATACCACTGAAGCTTTCTTT
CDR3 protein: CASSWGYTTEAFF

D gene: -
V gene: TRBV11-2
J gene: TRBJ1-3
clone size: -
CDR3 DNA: TGTGCCAGCAGCTTAGCGGGGGACTCTGGAAACACCATATATTTT
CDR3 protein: CASSLAGDSGNTIYF

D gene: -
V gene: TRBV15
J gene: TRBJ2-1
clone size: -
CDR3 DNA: TGTGCCACCAGCAGAGAAGGCGAGTTGATCAATGAGCAGTTCTTC
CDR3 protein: CATSREGELINEQFF

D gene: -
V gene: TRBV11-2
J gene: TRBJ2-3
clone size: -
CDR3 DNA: TGTGCCAGCAGCTTAGTCCCGGGCACAGATACGCAGTATTTT
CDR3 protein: CASSLVPGTDTQYF

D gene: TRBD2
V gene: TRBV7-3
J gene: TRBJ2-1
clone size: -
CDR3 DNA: TGTGCCAGCAGCTTAGGGACTAGCGGGACTGAGCAGTTCTTC
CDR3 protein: CASSLGTSGTEQFF

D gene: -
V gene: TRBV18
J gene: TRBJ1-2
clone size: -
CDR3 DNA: TGTGCCAGCTCAGGGGGCTCCAGCTATGGCTACACCTTC
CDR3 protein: CASSGGSSYGYTF

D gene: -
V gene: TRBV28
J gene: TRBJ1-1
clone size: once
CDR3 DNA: TGTGCCAGCAGCAAGCCCGAGGGCACTGAAGCTTTCTTT
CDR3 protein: CASSKPEGTEAFF

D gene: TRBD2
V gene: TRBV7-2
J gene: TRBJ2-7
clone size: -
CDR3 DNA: TGTGCCAGCAGCTTAGGGACGGGGGGTCACGAGCAGTACTTC
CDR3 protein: CASSLGTGGHEQYF

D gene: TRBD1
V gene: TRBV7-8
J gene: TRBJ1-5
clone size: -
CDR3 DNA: TGTGCCAGCAGCGTTAGTATACAGGGGCGAAACCAGCCCCAGCATTTT
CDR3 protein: CASSVSIQGRNQPQHF

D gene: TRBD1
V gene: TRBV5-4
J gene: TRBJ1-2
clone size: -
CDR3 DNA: TGTGCCAGCAGCTCGGGACAGGGGGCGAACTATGGCTACACCTTC
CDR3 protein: CASSSGQGANYGYTF

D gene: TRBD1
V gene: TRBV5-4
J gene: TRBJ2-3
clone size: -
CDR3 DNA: TGTGCCAGCAGCTCCATGACAGGGGGACCAGATACGCAGTATTTT
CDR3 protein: CASSSMTGGPDTQYF

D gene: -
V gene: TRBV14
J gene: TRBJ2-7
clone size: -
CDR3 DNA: TGTGCCAGCAGCCATCAAGAGGGGACTGCGACCTACGAGCAGTACTTC
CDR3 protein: CASSHQEGTATYEQYF

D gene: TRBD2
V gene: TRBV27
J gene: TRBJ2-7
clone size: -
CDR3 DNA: TGTGCCAGCAGTAACATTCCCGGGACTAACTATGAGCAGTACTTC
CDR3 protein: CASSNIPGTNYEQYF

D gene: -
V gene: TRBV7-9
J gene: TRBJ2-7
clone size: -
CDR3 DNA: TGTGCCAGCAGCCGCGAAGGGGTTCCCTACGAGCAGTACTTC
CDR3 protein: CASSREGVPYEQYF

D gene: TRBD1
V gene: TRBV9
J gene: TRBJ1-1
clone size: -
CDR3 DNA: TGTGCCAGCAGCCTGACAGGGGGTGTGAACACTGAAGCTTTCTTT
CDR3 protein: CASSLTGGVNTEAFF

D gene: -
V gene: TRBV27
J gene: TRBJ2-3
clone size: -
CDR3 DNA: TGTGCCAGCAGGCTGACAGGACCGAGCACAGATACGCAGTATTTT
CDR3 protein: CASRLTGPSTDTQYF

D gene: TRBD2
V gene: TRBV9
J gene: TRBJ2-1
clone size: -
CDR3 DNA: TGTGCCAGCAGCGTAGAAGGACAGGTGGAGTGGACTAGCGGAAACAATGAGCAGTTCTTC
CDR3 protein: CASSVEGQVEWTSGNNEQFF

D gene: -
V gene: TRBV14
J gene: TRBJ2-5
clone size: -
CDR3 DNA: TGTGCCAGCAGCCAGGCCCCTAGCTATGAGACCCAGTACTTC
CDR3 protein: CASSQAPSYETQYF

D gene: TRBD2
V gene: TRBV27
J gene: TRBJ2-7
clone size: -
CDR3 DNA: TGTGCCAGCAGTTCGGGACTAGCGGGAGTTAACGAGCAGTACTTC
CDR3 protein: CASSSGLAGVNEQYF

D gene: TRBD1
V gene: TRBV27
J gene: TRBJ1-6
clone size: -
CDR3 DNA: TGTGCCAGCAGTTCAACAGGGGTCAGCTCCTATAATTCACCCCTCCACTTT
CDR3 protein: CASSSTGVSSYNSPLHF

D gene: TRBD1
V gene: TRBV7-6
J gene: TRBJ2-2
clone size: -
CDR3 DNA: TGTGCCAGCAGCCGAACGGGACAGGGGAACACCGGGGAGCTGTTTTTT
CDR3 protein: CASSRTGQGNTGELFF

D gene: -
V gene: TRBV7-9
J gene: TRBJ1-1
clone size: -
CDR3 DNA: TGTGCCAGCAGCTCTTCGAACACTGAAGCTTTCTTT
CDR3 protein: CASSSSNTEAFF

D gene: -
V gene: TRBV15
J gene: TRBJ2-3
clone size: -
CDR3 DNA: TGTGCCACCAGCAGAGTTGAGGATACGCAGTATTTT
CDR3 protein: CATSRVEDTQYF

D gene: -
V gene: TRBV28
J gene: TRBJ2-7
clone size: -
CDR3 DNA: TGTGCCAGCAGTTTACGAGGGGCAGGGGTTTCGAACTACGAGCAGTACTTC
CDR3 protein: CASSLRGAGVSNYEQYF

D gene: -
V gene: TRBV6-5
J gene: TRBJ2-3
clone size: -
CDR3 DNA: TGTGCCAGCAGTTACAATAGGGTGATCACAGATACGCAGTATTTT
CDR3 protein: CASSYNRVITDTQYF

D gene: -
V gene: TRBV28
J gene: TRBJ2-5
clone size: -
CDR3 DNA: TGTGCCAGCAGTTTATACCCCAGCGGCTACCAAGAGACCCAGTACTTC
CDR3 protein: CASSLYPSGYQETQYF

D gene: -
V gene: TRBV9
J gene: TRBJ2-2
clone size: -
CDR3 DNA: TGTGCCAGCAGCGGGACTCTCGGGGGGGAGCTGTTTTTT
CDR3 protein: CASSGTLGGELFF

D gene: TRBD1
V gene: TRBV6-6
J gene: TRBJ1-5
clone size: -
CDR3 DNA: TGTGCCAGCAGTTACTTACAGGGGGCGTCTGAGCCCCAGCATTTT
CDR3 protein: CASSYLQGASEPQHF

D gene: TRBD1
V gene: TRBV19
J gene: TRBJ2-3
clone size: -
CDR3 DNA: TGTGCCAGTAGACCACTCGAGACAGGGGACACAGATACGCAGTATTTT
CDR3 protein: CASRPLETGDTDTQYF

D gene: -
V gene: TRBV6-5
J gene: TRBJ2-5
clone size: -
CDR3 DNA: TGTGCCAGCAGTCCGGACCCTAAACAAGAGACCCAGTACTTC
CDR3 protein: CASSPDPKQETQYF

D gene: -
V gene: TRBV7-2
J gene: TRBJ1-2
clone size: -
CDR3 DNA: TGTGCCAGCAGCCTCGGGTTGGGCTTTTATGAAGGGGGCTACACCTTC
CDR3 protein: CASSLGLGFYEGGYTF

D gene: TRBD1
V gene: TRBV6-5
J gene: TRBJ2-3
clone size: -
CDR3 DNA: TGTGCCAGCGGGACAGGGACAGATACGCAGTATTTT
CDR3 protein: CASGTGTDTQYF

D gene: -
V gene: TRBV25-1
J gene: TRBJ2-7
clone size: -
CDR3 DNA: TGTGCCAGCAGTGACGTTGAGGTAGCGGACTCCTACGAGCAGTACTTC
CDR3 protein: CASSDVEVADSYEQYF

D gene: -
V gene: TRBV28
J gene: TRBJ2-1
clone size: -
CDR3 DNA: TGTGCCAGCAAAATCTTGGGGAGCTCCTACAATGAGCAGTTCTTC
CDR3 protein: CASKILGSSYNEQFF

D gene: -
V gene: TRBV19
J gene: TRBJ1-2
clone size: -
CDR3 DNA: TGTGCCTCTCGGAGGGGCGGCTACACCTTC
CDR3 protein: CASRRGGYTF

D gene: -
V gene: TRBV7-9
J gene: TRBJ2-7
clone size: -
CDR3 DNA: TGTGCCAGCAGCTCGACCGGGCTCAGTGGGGTCGAGCAGTACTTC
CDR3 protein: CASSSTGLSGVEQYF

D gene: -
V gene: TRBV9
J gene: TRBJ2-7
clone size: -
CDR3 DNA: TGTGCCAGCAGCGTAGGAGGATGGGGCAGGGGACCCTTCGAGCAGTACTTC
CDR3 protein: CASSVGGWGRGPFEQYF

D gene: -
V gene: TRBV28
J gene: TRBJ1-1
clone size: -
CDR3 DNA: TGTGCCAGCAGTTCGGTCCCCAGGGGACTCATGAACACTGAAGCTTTCTTT
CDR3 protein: CASSSVPRGLMNTEAFF

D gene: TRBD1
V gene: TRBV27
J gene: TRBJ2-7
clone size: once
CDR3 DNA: TGTGCCAGCAGTTGGGGGACAGCCTACGAGCAGTACTTC
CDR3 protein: CASSWGTAYEQYF

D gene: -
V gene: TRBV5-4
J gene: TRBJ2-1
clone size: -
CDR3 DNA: TGTGCCAGCAGCCAGACATATAGGGGAAAGAATGAGCAGTTCTTC
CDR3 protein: CASSQTYRGKNEQFF

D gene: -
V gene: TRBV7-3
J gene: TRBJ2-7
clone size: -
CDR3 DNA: TGTGCCAGCAGCTTAACCGGAGGGCCTGACGAGCAGTACTTC
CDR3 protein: CASSLTGGPDEQYF

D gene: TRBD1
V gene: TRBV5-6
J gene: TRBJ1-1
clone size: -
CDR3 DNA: TGTGCCAGCAGCTTGGGACAGGGGGAACAGAACACTGAAGCTTTCTTT
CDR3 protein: CASSLGQGEQNTEAFF

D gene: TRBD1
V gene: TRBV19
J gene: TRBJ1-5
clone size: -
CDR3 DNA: TGTGCCAGTAGTATGGCGACAGGGAATCAGCCCCAGCATTTT
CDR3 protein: CASSMATGNQPQHF

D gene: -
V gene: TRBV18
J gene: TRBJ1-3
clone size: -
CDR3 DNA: TGTGCCAGCTCAAGTTGGTTGCCCACAAACACCATATATTTT
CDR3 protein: CASSSWLPTNTIYF

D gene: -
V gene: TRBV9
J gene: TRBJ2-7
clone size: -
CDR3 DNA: TGTGCCAGCACCACGGGGGATTCCGGCTCCTACGAGCAGTACTTC
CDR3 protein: CASTTGDSGSYEQYF